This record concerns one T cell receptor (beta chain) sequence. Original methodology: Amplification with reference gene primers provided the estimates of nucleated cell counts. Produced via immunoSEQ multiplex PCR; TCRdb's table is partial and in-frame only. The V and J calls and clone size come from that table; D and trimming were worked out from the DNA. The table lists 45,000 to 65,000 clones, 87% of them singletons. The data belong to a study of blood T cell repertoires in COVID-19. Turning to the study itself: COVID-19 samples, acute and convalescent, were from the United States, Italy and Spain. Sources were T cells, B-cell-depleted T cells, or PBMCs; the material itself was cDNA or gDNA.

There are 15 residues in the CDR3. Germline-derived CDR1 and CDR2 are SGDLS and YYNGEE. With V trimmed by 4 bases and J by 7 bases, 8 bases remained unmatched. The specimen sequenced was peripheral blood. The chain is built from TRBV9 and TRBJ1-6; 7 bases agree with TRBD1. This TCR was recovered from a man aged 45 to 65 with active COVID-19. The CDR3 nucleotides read TGTGCCAGCAGCCCGACTGGGACAGTAAATTCACCCCTCCACTTT. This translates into CASSPTGTVNSPLHF.